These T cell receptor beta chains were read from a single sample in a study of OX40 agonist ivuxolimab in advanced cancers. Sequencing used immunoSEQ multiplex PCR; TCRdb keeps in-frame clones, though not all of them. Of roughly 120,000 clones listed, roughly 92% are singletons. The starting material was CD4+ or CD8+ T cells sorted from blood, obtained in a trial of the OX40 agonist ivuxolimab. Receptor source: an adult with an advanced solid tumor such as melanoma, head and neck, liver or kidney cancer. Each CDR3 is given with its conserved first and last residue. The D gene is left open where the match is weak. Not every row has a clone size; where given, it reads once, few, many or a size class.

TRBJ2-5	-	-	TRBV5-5	TGTGCCAGCAGCTTGACAGGGACTACTCAAGAGACCCAGTACTTC	CASSLTGTTQETQYF
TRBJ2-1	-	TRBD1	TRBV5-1	TGCGCCAGCAGCGCCGGGACAGGGGGAGACAATGAGCAGTTCTTC	CASSAGTGGDNEQFF
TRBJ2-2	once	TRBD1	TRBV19	TGTGCCAGTAGTTCTCTCGACAGGGACGTCGGGGAGCTGTTTTTT	CASSSLDRDVGELFF
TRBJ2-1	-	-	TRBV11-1	TGTGCCAGCAGTTTTACAGGGATTGAGCAGTTCTTC	CASSFTGIEQFF
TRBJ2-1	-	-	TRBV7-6	TGTGCCAGCAGCTTAGCGGGCGGCTACAATGAGCAGTTCTTC	CASSLAGGYNEQFF
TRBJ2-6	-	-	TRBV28	TGTGCCAGCAGTAGATGGCGGAGCACCTCTGGGGCCAACGTCCTGACTTTC	CASSRWRSTSGANVLTF
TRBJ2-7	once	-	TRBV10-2	TGCGCCAGCCGGATGGCCTACGAGCAGTACTTC	CASRMAYEQYF
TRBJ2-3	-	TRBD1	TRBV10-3	TGTGCCATCGGGGGACAGGGCAATCTCGCGGATACGCAGTATTTT	CAIGGQGNLADTQYF
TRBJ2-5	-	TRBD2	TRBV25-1	TGTGCCAGCAGTGTGCCTAGCGGGCCCCAAGAGACCCAGTACTTC	CASSVPSGPQETQYF
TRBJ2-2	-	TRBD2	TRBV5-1	TGCGCCAGCAGCTTTACCGGGAGGGCCAACACCGGGGAGCTGTTTTTT	CASSFTGRANTGELFF
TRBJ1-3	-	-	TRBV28	TGTGCCAGCATCCCGTCGGGGGGTCTTGGAAACACCATATATTTT	CASIPSGGLGNTIYF
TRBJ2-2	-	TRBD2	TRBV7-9	TGTGCCAGCAGCTCCCCGAGACTAGCCCTGAACACCGGGGAGCTGTTTTTT	CASSSPRLALNTGELFF
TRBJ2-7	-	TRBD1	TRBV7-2	TGTGCCAGCAGCTTAGCGGGGGACAGAAGATACGAGCAGTACTTC	CASSLAGDRRYEQYF
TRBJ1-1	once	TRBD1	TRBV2	TGTGCCAGCACTGGGAGGGGGCCCTTCACTGAAGCTTTCTTT	CASTGRGPFTEAFF
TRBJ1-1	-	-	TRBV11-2	TGTGCCAGCAGCTTAGTGATGCAGGCGAACACTGAAGCTTTCTTT	CASSLVMQANTEAFF
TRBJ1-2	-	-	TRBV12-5	TGTGCTAGTGGTTTGGTACTTGAGGGGTGGAATGGCTACACCTTC	CASGLVLEGWNGYTF
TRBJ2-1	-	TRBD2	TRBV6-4	TGTGCCAGCAGCGAGCGGGAGGGGGGCAATGAGCAGTTCTTC	CASSEREGGNEQFF
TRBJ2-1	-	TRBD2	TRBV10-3	TGTGCCATCAGTCCAGTGACTAGCCGTGCTCCGGGCAATGAGCAGTTCTTC	CAISPVTSRAPGNEQFF
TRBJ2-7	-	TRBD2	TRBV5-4	TGTGCCAGCAGCTTGAGTAGCGGGGACGCCTACGAGCAGTACTTC	CASSLSSGDAYEQYF
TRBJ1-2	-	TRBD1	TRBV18	TGTGCCAGCTCACCAGACTCGACAGGGACCTATGGCTACACCTTC	CASSPDSTGTYGYTF
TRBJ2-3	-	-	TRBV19	TGTGCCAGTAGTGCCCTCCTCAACACAGATACGCAGTATTTT	CASSALLNTDTQYF
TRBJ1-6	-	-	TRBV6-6	TGTGCCAGCAGTTACTTATCGGGGTCACCCCTCCACTTT	CASSYLSGSPLHF
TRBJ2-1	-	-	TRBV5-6	TGTGCCAGCAGCTTGCGGGGCCCCTACAATGAGCAGTTCTTC	CASSLRGPYNEQFF
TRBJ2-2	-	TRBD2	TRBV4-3	TGCGCCAGCAGCCAAGATGCGTGGCTAGCGGGAAAAAGGGCCGGGGAGCTGTTTTTT	CASSQDAWLAGKRAGELFF
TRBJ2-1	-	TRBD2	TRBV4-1	TGCGCCAGCAGCCAATCTAGCGGGAGCTACAATGAGCAGTTCTTC	CASSQSSGSYNEQFF
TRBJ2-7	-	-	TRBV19	TGTGCCAGTAGTATTAGCAGGGACTACGAGCAGTACTTC	CASSISRDYEQYF
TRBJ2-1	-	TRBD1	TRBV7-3	TGTGCCAGCAGCGTAAACAGGGGGGTAATGGTAATGAATGAGCAGTTCTTC	CASSVNRGVMVMNEQFF
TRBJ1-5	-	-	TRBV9	TGTGCCAGCAGCGTAGAACCCTCAGGGCAGCCCCAGCATTTT	CASSVEPSGQPQHF
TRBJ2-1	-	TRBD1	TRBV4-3	TGCGCCAGCAGCATTGGGGACAGGGGGAATGAGCAGTTCTTC	CASSIGDRGNEQFF
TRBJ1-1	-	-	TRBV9	TGTGCCAGCAGCGTAGGCGTAGGATGGAACACTGAAGCTTTCTTT	CASSVGVGWNTEAFF
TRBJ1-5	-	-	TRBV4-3	TGCGCCAGCAGCCAAGACCTGGATCAGCCCCAGCATTTT	CASSQDLDQPQHF
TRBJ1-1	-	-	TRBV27	TGTGCCAGCAGTTTATTTAGTGACCTCAACACTGAAGCTTTCTTT	CASSLFSDLNTEAFF
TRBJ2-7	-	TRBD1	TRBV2	TGTGCCAGCAGTGTCCGTGCAGGGGGATACGAGCAGTACTTC	CASSVRAGGYEQYF
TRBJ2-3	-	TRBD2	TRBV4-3	TGCGCCAGCAGCCAAGGACCAGTTGGGACTAGCGGGAGGACCTCCACAGATACGCAGTATTTT	CASSQGPVGTSGRTSTDTQYF
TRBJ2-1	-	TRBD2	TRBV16	TGTGCCAGCAGCCAATCCCTAGCGGGTTCAAGCTCCTACAATGAGCAGTTCTTC	CASSQSLAGSSSYNEQFF
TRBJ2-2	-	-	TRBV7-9	TGTGCCAGCAGCTTAGCAGCAGGGATGGTCGCCGGGGAGCTGTTTTTT	CASSLAAGMVAGELFF
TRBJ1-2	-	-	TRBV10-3	TGTGCCATCTCTTCGGGGGGCGGAAGCTATGGCTACACCTTC	CAISSGGGSYGYTF
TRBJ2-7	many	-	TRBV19	TGTGCCAGTAGTATTGACTCCTATGTATCCTACGAGCAGTACTTC	CASSIDSYVSYEQYF
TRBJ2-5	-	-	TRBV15	TGTGCCACCAGCAGGGTGGGGGGGCAGAGTCAGACCCAGTACTTC	CATSRVGGQSQTQYF
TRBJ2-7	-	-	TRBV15	TGTGCCACCAGCAGAGATCCACAGGGAAACTACGAGCAGTACTTC	CATSRDPQGNYEQYF
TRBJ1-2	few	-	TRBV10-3	TGTGCCATCGGGCCCTCGGGCCATGGCTACACCTTC	CAIGPSGHGYTF
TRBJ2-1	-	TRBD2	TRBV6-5	TGTGCCAGCAGTTTGGGGACTAGCGATGGTAATGAGCAGTTCTTC	CASSLGTSDGNEQFF
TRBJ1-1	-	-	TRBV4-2	TGTGCCAGCAGCCCGGACAGTGGAAACACTGAAGCTTTCTTT	CASSPDSGNTEAFF
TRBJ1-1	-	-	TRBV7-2	TGTGCCAGCAGCGCTGACAGGTTCATGAACACTGAAGCTTTCTTT	CASSADRFMNTEAFF
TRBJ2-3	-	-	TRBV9	TGTGCCAGCAGCGTAGTGTCGGCTAGCACAGATACGCAGTATTTT	CASSVVSASTDTQYF
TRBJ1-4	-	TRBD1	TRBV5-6	TGTGCCAGCAGCTTGGCAGGGGGCGATGAAAAACTGTTTTTT	CASSLAGGDEKLFF
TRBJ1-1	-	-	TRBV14	TGTGCCAGCAGCCCCCGGACATTGAACACTGAAGCTTTCTTT	CASSPRTLNTEAFF
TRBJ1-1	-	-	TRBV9	TGTGCCAGCAGCGTAGCTACTGGGAAGACTGAAGCTTTCTTT	CASSVATGKTEAFF
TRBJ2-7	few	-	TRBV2	TGTGCCAGCAGACTGATATACGAGCAGTACTTC	CASRLIYEQYF
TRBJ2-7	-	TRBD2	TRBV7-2	TGTGCCAGCAGCTTTCTAGCGGGTCAACTCCCCTACGAGCAGTACTTC	CASSFLAGQLPYEQYF
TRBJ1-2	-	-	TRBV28	TGTGCCAGCAGTTTCAGAAACTATGGCTACACCTTC	CASSFRNYGYTF
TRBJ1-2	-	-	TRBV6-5	TGTGCCAGCAGTTACTCGAGCGCGGGGACGGATGGCTACACCTTC	CASSYSSAGTDGYTF
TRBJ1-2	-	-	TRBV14	TGTGCCAGCAGCCAAGGGTTTCTATATGGCTACACCTTC	CASSQGFLYGYTF
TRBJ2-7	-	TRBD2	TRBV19	TGTGCCAGTAGTCCGACTAGCGGGAGGCCAAGCTCCTACGAGCAGTACTTC	CASSPTSGRPSSYEQYF
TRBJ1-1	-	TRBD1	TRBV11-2	TGTGCCAGCAAGCGAACCGGGACAGGGTCGAACACTGAAGCTTTCTTT	CASKRTGTGSNTEAFF
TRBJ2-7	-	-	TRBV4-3	TGCGCCAGCAGCCAAACCTCAGGCCCCTTCAACGAGCAGTACTTC	CASSQTSGPFNEQYF
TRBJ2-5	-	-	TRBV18	TGTGCCAGCTCACCGGACGTAAACCAAGAGACCCAGTACTTC	CASSPDVNQETQYF
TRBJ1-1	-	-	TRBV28	TGTGCCAGCAGTTTATTGAGGAACACTGAAGCTTTCTTT	CASSLLRNTEAFF
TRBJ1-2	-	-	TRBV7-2	TGTGCCAGCAGCCCCAGACGGCCCTATTCCTCTAACTATGGCTACACCTTC	CASSPRRPYSSNYGYTF
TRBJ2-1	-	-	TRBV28	TGTGCCAGCAGTTTATGGGACCGCCTCGATGAGCAGTTCTTC	CASSLWDRLDEQFF